The next 30 T cell receptor beta chains were all read from a single sample in a study of blood T cell repertoires in COVID-19. Repertoires were generated with immunoSEQ multiplex PCR, while TCRdb's copy carries only in-frame clones and drops some. Among over 300,000 clones listed, roughly 90% were seen once. The sample consisted of peripheral blood. The receptors were sampled from a man between 18 and 35 years old who had recovered from COVID-19.

The CDR3 DNA reads TGTGCCAGCAGTTCGAAGGGACTATTTCTCGAGCAGTACTTC. Protein product: CASSSKGLFLEQYF. The chain couples TRBV6-2 or TRBV6-3 to TRBJ2-7; 7 nucleotides align to TRBD2. V lost 4 bases and J lost 6; bases outside the gene matches: 9. Germline values: CDR1 MNHEY, CDR2 SVGEGT. The CDR3 is 14 residues long.

The chain is built from TRBV3-1 (or the pseudogene TRBV3-2) and TRBJ2-1; D not resolved. This CDR3 is 16 amino acids long. V was cut by 0 bases and J by 7 bases, with 16 bases left in between. Germline V CDR1 and CDR2: LGHDT, YNNKEL (reference sequence). In nucleotides, the CDR3 is TGTGCCAGCAGCCAAGAGGTGGCCCCACTGAGGAATGAGCAGTTCTTC. Its translation is CASSQEVAPLRNEQFF.

V gene TRBV5-8 combines with J gene TRBJ2-1; D gene unclear. This CDR3 spans 11 amino acids. The germline CDR1 and CDR2 sequences are SGHTS and YDEGEE. The germline V and J ends were trimmed by 5 bases and 5 bases, with 5 bases remaining between them. In DNA form, the CDR3 reads TGTGCCAGCAGGTCTAACAATGAGCAGTTCTTC. It is translated as CASRSNNEQFF.

The chain has TRBV6-5 and TRBJ1-2, with no clear D. CDR1 and CDR2 from the germline V gene are MNHEY and SVGAGI. This CDR3 has 13 amino acids. The V end lost 6 bases, the J end lost 5 bases, and 13 bases lay between the germline ends. The CDR3 DNA reads TGTGCCAGCAGGGGCACAACGGGGTATGGCTACACCTTC. This sequence encodes CASRGTTGYGYTF.

In its sample, this clone was seen once. This chain connects TRBV7-3 to TRBJ2-1; TRBD2 matches 10 bases. Losses at the gene ends were 4 bases for V and 3 bases for J; bases not matched to a gene: 0. The CDR3 runs 14 residues. Germline-derived CDR1 and CDR2 are SGHTA and FQGTGA. CDR3 sequence (DNA): TGTGCCAGCAGCTCTAGCGGGGGCTACAATGAGCAGTTCTTC. It is translated as CASSSSGGYNEQFF. Full variable domain (remainder filled in from reference TRBV7-3 and TRBJ2-1): GAGVSQTPSNKVTEKGKYVELRCDPISGHTALYWYRQSLGQGPEFLIYFQGTGAADDSGLPNDRFFAVRPEGSVSTLKIQRTERGDSAVYLCASSSSGGYNEQFFGPGTRLTVL.

The chain couples TRBV27 to TRBJ1-2; 7 bases line up with TRBD1. Germline trimming cut 10 bases from V and 4 bases from J; bases unmatched to any gene: 18. Germline V lookup: CDR1 MNHEY, CDR2 SMNVEV (reference sequence). CDR3 size: 16 residues. CDR3 region: CAIRTPTGERGYGYTF. The CDR3 DNA follows: TGTGCCATTAGGACCCCTACAGGGGAAAGGGGCTATGGCTACACCTTC.

The chain combines TRBV3-1 (or the pseudogene TRBV3-2) with TRBJ1-2, with 7 positions matching TRBD1. The CDR3 extends over 17 amino acids. V lost 4 bases and J lost 4; bases outside the gene matches: 15. CDR1 and CDR2 from the germline V gene are LGHDT and YNNKEL (reference sequence). The CDR3 protein is CASSPDVTGLSFYGYTF. The CDR3 nucleotides read TGTGCCAGCAGCCCGGATGTGACAGGGTTGTCCTTCTATGGCTACACCTTC.

The chain joins TRBV25-1 to TRBJ2-2, with TRBD1 matching over 7 bases. V lost 4 bases and J lost 3; bases outside the gene matches: 2. Germline CDR1 MGHDK, CDR2 SYGVNS. CDR3 length equals 14 residues. The CDR3, as DNA: TGTGCCAGCAGTGGGGGACAGTACACCGGGGAGCTGTTTTTT. Amino acids: CASSGGQYTGELFF.

The rearrangement uses TRBV13 and TRBJ2-7; 10 bases fit TRBD1. This CDR3 spans 13 amino acids. Germline lookup yields CDR1 PRHDT and CDR2 FYEKMQ (reference sequence). V gave up 4 bases and J gave up 5 bases; unmatched junction bases: 2. CDR3 in amino acids: CASSSGTGDEQYF. The CDR3 region has the DNA TGTGCCAGCAGCTCCGGGACAGGGGACGAGCAGTACTTC. Supplemented by reference TRBV13 and TRBJ2-7, the full variable domain reads AAGVIQSPRHLIKEKRETATLKCYPIPRHDTVYWYQQGPGQDPQFLISFYEKMQSDKGSIPDRFSAQQFSDYHSELNMSSLELGDSALYFCASSSGTGDEQYFGPGTRLTVT.

The chain combines TRBV4-3 with TRBJ2-3; TRBD1 matches 7 bases. J gave up 2 bases and V 1 base, and 3 bases lay outside the gene matches. The germline V gene encodes CDR1 LGHNA and CDR2 YSLEER. This CDR3 contains 15 residues. The CDR3, as DNA: TGCGCCAGCAGCCAAGTAACAGGGGTCACAGATACGCAGTATTTT. Translated, it gives CASSQVTGVTDTQYF.

The chain employs TRBV25-1 and TRBJ2-5; TRBD2 is a possible D gene (6 bases). The CDR3 has 18 amino acids. Germline CDR1 and CDR2: MGHDK and SYGVNS. V lost 1 base, J lost 5 bases, and 23 bases lay in between. The CDR3: CASSELFRGIGQVETQYF. The CDR3 DNA reads as TGTGCCAGCAGTGAATTATTCCGGGGGATAGGGCAAGTCGAGACCCAGTACTTC.

The J gene is TRBJ1-6, the V gene TRBV5-1; maybe TRBD1 (5 bases). The germline V and J ends were trimmed by 0 bases and 8 bases, with 15 bases remaining between them. This CDR3 is 16 amino acids long. Germline values: CDR1 SGHRS, CDR2 YFSETQ. In DNA, the CDR3 is TGCGCCAGCAGCTTGGGGTCCCAGGGTATGGATTCACCCCTCCACTTT. As protein: CASSLGSQGMDSPLHF.

The chain joins TRBV7-9 to TRBJ2-7; TRBD1 matches 10 bases. Germline CDR1 SEHNR, CDR2 FQNEAQ (reference sequence). V gave up 4 bases and J gave up 3 bases; unmatched junction bases: 3. The CDR3 runs 14 residues. The CDR3 region is CASSSRDRGYEQYF. The CDR3 DNA reads TGTGCCAGCAGCTCACGGGACAGGGGCTACGAGCAGTACTTC.

CDR3 in amino acids: CASSPGGPVGYTF. In DNA, the CDR3 is TGTGCCAGCAGTCCAGGGGGCCCGGTTGGCTACACCTTC. The rearrangement links TRBV6-5 to TRBJ1-2, with TRBD1 matching over 8 bases. Germline CDR1 reads MNHEY; CDR2 reads SVGAGI. J gave up 7 bases and V 5 bases, and 6 bases lay outside the gene matches. The CDR3 runs 13 residues.

The chain couples TRBV12-3 or TRBV12-4 to TRBJ2-7; D uncertain. Trimming removed 3 bases at V and 3 bases at J, with 3 bases between. The CDR3 has 11 amino acids. In DNA, the CDR3 is TGTGCCAGCAGTTTCCTCTACGAGCAGTACTTC. This sequence encodes CASSFLYEQYF.

This clone was detected once. The chain uses TRBV9 and TRBJ1-2, with TRBD1 as a possible D gene (6 bases). V gave up 5 bases and J gave up 9 bases, with 17 bases separating them. Germline CDR1 reads SGDLS; CDR2 reads YYNGEE. The CDR3 totals 13 residues. CDR3: CASSDTGNNRYTF. The CDR3 region has the DNA TGTGCCAGCAGTGATACAGGGAATAATCGCTACACCTTC.

This rearrangement joins TRBV5-1 to TRBJ1-2; D may be TRBD1 (5 bases). Per the germline V gene, CDR1 is SGHRS and CDR2 is YFSETQ. There are 13 residues in the CDR3. Trimming left V 6 bases short and J 6 bases short, with 15 bases between. DNA for the CDR3: TGCGCCAGCACTTGGGGGACGGGGGATGGCTACACCTTC. Protein sequence: CASTWGTGDGYTF.

The chain employs TRBV6-5 and TRBJ1-1; 10 bases are a match to TRBD1. The CDR3 extends over 15 amino acids. Trimming took 5 bases from V and 5 from J; bases not matched to a gene: 8. Per the germline V gene, CDR1 is MNHEY and CDR2 is SVGAGI. Written as DNA, the CDR3 is TGTGCCAGCAGTCCTTCGACAGGGGGCCTAACTGAAGCTTTCTTT. Translating gives CASSPSTGGLTEAFF.

The chain combines TRBV7-2 with TRBJ2-5; TRBD2 matches 9 bases. The CDR3 totals 14 residues. The J segment lost 2 bases and the V segment lost 4 bases, leaving 2 bases of the junction unmatched. Germline CDR1 SGHTA, CDR2 FQGNSA. The CDR3 bases are TGTGCCAGCAGCTCAGGACTAGCGCAAGAGACCCAGTACTTC. Translating gives CASSSGLAQETQYF.

The V gene is TRBV6-5, the J gene TRBJ2-7, with 11 bases identical to TRBD1. This CDR3 is built from 15 residues. Germline V lookup: CDR1 MNHEY, CDR2 SVGAGI. Trimming cost V 4 bases and J 6 bases; bases outside gene matches: 8. In DNA, the CDR3 is TGTGCCAGCAGTTGGTGGGGACAGGGGGAGGTCGAGCAGTACTTC. The encoded protein is CASSWWGQGEVEQYF.

The V call is TRBV5-1, the J call TRBJ2-2; 7 bases fit TRBD1. The V gene end was trimmed by 4 bases and the J gene end by 0 bases; junction bases not matched to a gene: 6. The CDR3 is 16 amino acids. In germline, CDR1 is SGHRS, CDR2 YFSETQ. The CDR3 DNA reads as TGCGCCAGCAGCGCGTCCGGGACAGCGAACACCGGGGAGCTGTTTTTT. Encoded protein: CASSASGTANTGELFF. The whole variable domain, remainder taken from reference TRBV5-1 and TRBJ2-2, is KAGVTQTPRYLIKTRGQQVTLSCSPISGHRSVSWYQQTPGQGLQFLFEYFSETQRNKGNFPGRFSGRQFSNSRSEMNVSTLELGDSALYLCASSASGTANTGELFFGEGSRLTVL.

The genes are TRBV4-1 and TRBJ2-7, with D perhaps matching TRBD1 (6 bases). Germline CDR1 is MGHRA and CDR2 is YSYEKL. This CDR3 is 15 amino acids long. V was shortened by 4 bases and J by 0 bases, with 13 bases between the two germline ends. The CDR3 reads CASSRGQLSSYEQYF. DNA of the CDR3: TGCGCCAGCAGCCGTGGACAGCTGAGCTCCTACGAGCAGTACTTC.

The CDR3 protein is CAISTGNYGYTF. CDR3 DNA sequence: TGTGCCATCAGTACAGGGAACTATGGCTACACCTTC. The V gene is TRBV10-3, the J gene TRBJ1-2, with D possibly matching TRBD1 (6 bases). The V gene's germline CDR1 is ENHRY and CDR2 SYGVKD. There are 12 residues in the CDR3. V was clipped by 5 bases and J by 2 bases, with 6 bases between them.

The chain links TRBV9 to TRBJ2-7; 11 bases fit TRBD2. Germline CDR1 and CDR2: SGDLS and YYNGEE. The CDR3 contains 13 residues. V was pared by 0 bases and J by 11 bases, with 4 bases of the junction left unmatched. The CDR3 DNA sequence: TGTGCCAGCAGCGTAGAGACTAGCGGGGTGAAGTACTTC. This translates into CASSVETSGVKYF.

The CDR3: CASSPGQGAGYEQFF. CDR3 in DNA: TGCGCCAGCAGCCCCGGACAGGGCGCGGGGTATGAGCAGTTCTTC. This rearrangement joins TRBV5-1 to TRBJ2-1, with 8 positions matching TRBD1. Germline trimming cut 4 bases from V and 8 bases from J; bases unmatched to any gene: 11. This CDR3 comprises 15 residues. CDR1 is SGHRS and CDR2 is YFSETQ in the germline V gene.

The chain joins TRBV18 to TRBJ2-3; TRBD2 is a possible D gene (5 bases). Germline V gives CDR1 KGHSH, CDR2 LQKENI. The CDR3 is 14 amino acids. V was clipped by 0 bases and J by 6 bases, with 10 bases between them. DNA for the CDR3: TGTGCCAGCTCACCACCGGACTCGCGCGATACGCAGTATTTT. Its translation: CASSPPDSRDTQYF.

The rearrangement uses TRBV6-5 and TRBJ2-7; 13 bases are a match to TRBD2. The germline V gene encodes CDR1 MNHEY and CDR2 SVGAGI. V was pared by 7 bases and J by 5 bases, with 5 bases of the junction left unmatched. CDR3 length equals 14 residues. CDR3 DNA sequence: TGTGCCAGCACAGCGGGACTAGCGGGAAACGAGCAGTACTTC. Translating gives CASTAGLAGNEQYF.

The genes are TRBV27 and TRBJ2-7; 9 bases line up with TRBD1. This CDR3 has 17 residues. Per germline, CDR1 MNHEY and CDR2 SMNVEV (reference sequence). Losses at the gene ends were 2 bases for V and 3 bases for J; bases not matched to a gene: 11. The CDR3 sequence is CASSLLGYRDRVYEQYF. As DNA, the CDR3 is TGTGCCAGCAGTTTACTTGGGTATCGGGACAGGGTCTACGAGCAGTACTTC.

This sequence joins TRBV7-2 and TRBJ2-3; the match to TRBD2 covers 7 bases. The germline V gene has CDR1 SGHTA and CDR2 FQGNSA. Losses at the gene ends were 5 bases for V and 1 base for J; bases not matched to a gene: 12. The CDR3 covers 17 residues. The CDR3, as DNA: TGTGCCAGCAGCCAGCGGGTAAGCGGGGACCGCACAGATACGCAGTATTTT. Its translation is CASSQRVSGDRTDTQYF. Filled out from reference TRBV7-2 and TRBJ2-3, the complete variable domain reads GAGVSQSPSNKVTEKGKDVELRCDPISGHTALYWYRQSLGQGLEFLIYFQGNSAPDKSGLPSDRFSAERTGGSVSTLTIQRTQQEDSAVYLCASSQRVSGDRTDTQYFGPGTRLTVL.

The rearrangement links TRBV7-9 to TRBJ2-3, with no clear D. The CDR3 contains 14 residues. Germline V gene lookup returns CDR1 SEHNR and CDR2 FQNEAQ (reference sequence). Trimming took off 4 bases at V and 2 bases at J, with 10 bases between the two ends. CDR3 DNA: TGTGCCAGCAGCTACGAGCAGGTCACAGATACGCAGTATTTT. Residues: CASSYEQVTDTQYF.